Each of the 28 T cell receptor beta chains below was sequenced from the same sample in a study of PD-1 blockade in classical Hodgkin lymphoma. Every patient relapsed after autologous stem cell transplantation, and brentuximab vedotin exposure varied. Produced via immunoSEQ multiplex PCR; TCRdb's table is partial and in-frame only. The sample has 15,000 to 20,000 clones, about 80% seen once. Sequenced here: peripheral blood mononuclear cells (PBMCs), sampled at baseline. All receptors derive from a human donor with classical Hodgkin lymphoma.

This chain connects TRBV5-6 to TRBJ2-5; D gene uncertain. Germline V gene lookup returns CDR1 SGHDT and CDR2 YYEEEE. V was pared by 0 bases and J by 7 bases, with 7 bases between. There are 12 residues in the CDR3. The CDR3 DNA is TGTGCCAGCAGCTTGGCTACGGGGACCCAGTACTTC. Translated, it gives CASSLATGTQYF.

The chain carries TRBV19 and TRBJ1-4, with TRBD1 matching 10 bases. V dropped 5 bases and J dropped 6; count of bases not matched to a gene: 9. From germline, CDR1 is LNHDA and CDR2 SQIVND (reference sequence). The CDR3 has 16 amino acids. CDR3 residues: CASSLRSGTGDEKLFF. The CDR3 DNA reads TGTGCCAGTAGTCTCCGGTCGGGGACAGGGGATGAAAAACTGTTTTTT.

The CDR3 DNA reads as TGTGCCAGCAGCGTAGCTACCGGGGTAGCGGGGGAAGATACGCAGTATTTT. It specifies CASSVATGVAGEDTQYF. The rearrangement uses TRBV9 and TRBJ2-3, with 9 bases that match TRBD2. Germline V gene data show CDR1 as SGDLS and CDR2 as YYNGEE. The CDR3 extends over 17 amino acids. The V segment lost 0 bases and the J segment 5 bases; nucleotides outside the gene matches: 10.

The CDR3: CASSSYTEAFF. Written as DNA, the CDR3 is TGTGCCAGCAGCTCCTACACTGAAGCTTTCTTT. The V call is TRBV11-1, the J call TRBJ1-1; no clear D gene. Germline lookup yields CDR1 SGHAT and CDR2 FQDESV (reference sequence). There are 11 residues in the CDR3. The V and J ends lost 4 bases and 3 bases respectively, with 3 bases between them.

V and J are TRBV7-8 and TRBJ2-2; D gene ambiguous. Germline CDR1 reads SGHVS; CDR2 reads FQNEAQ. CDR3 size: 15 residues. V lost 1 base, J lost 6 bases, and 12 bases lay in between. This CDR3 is CASSLEARVAGELFF. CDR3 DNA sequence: TGTGCCAGCAGCTTAGAAGCTAGAGTGGCCGGGGAGCTGTTTTTT.

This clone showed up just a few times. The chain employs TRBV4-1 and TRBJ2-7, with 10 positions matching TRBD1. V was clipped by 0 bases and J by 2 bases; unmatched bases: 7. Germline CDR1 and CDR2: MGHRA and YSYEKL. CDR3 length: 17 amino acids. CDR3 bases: TGCGCCAGCAGCCAAGAGGGCTCCGGGACAGGGGCCTACGAGCAGTACTTC. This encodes CASSQEGSGTGAYEQYF.

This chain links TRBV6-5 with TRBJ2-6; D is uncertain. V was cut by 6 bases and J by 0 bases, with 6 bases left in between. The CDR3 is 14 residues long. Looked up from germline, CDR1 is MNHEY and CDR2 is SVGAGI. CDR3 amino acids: CASRTSSGANVLTF. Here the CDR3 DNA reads TGTGCCAGCAGGACGAGCTCTGGGGCCAACGTCCTGACTTTC.

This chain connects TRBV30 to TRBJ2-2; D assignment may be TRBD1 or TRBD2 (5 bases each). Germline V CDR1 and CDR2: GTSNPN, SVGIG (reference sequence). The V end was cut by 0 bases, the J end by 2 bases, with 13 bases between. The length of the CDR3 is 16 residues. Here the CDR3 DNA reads TGTGCCTGGAGTGTACTTCTTGGGGGAAACACCGGGGAGCTGTTTTTT. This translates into CAWSVLLGGNTGELFF. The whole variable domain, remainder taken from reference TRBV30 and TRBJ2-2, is SQTIHQWPATLVQPVGSPLSLECTVEGTSNPNLYWYRQAAGRGLQLLFYSVGIGQISSEVPQNLSASRPQDRQFILSSKKLLLSDSGFYLCAWSVLLGGNTGELFFGEGSRLTVL.

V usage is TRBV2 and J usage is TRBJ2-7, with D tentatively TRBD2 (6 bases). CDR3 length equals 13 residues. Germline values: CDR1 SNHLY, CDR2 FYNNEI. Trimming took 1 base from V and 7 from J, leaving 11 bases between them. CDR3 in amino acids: CASSEGRGWEQYF. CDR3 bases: TGTGCCAGCAGTGAAGGCCGGGGGTGGGAGCAGTACTTC.

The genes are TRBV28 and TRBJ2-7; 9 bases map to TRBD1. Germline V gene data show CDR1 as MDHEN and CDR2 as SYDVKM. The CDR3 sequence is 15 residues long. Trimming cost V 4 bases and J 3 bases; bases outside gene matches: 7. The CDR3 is CASSSPGQGGYEQYF. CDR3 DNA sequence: TGTGCCAGCAGTTCTCCGGGACAGGGTGGCTACGAGCAGTACTTC. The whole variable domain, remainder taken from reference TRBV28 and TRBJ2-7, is DVKVTQSSRYLVKRTGEKVFLECVQDMDHENMFWYRQDPGLGLRLIYFSYDVKMKEKGDIPEGYSVSREKKERFSLILESASTNQTSMYLCASSSPGQGGYEQYFGPGTRLTVT.

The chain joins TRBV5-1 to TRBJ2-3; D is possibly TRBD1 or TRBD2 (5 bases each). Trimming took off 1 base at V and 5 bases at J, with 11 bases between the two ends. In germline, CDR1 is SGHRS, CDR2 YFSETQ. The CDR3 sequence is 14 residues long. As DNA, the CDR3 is TGCGCCAGCAGCTTGTGGGGGAGAATAGATACGCAGTATTTT. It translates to CASSLWGRIDTQYF.

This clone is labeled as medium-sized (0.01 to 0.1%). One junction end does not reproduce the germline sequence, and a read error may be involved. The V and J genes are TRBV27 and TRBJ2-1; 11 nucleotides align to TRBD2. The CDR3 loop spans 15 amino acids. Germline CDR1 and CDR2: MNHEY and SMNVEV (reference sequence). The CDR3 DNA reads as TGTGCCAGCAGGCGTAGCGGGGGGGCCTATAATGAGCAGTTCTTC. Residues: CASRRSGGAYNEQFF.

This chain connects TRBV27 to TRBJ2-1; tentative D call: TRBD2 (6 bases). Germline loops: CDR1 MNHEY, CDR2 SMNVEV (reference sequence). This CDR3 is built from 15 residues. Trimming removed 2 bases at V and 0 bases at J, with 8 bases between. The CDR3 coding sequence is TGTGCCAGCAGTTTAGGAGGGAGCTCCTACAATGAGCAGTTCTTC. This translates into CASSLGGSSYNEQFF.

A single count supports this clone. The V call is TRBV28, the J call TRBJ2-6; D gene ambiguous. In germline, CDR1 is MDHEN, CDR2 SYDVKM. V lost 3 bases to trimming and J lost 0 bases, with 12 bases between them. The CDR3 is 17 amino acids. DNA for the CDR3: TGTGCCAGCAGTTTTCCCGCTCTAATCTCTGGGGCCAACGTCCTGACTTTC. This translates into CASSFPALISGANVLTF.

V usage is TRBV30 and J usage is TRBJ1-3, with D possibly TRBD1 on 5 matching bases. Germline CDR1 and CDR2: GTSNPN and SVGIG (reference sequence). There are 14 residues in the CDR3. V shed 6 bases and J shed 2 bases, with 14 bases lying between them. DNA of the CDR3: TGTGCCTGCCGGGACCCCGGACCTGGAAACACCATATATTTT. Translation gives CACRDPGPGNTIYF.

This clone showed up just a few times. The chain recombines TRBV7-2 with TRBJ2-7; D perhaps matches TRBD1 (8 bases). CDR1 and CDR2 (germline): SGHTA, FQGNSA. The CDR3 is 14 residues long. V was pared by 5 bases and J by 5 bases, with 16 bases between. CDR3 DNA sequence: TGTGCCAGCAGCGCACAACAGGGGGGGCACGAGCAGTACTTC. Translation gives CASSAQQGGHEQYF. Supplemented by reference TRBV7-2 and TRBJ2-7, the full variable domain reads GAGVSQSPSNKVTEKGKDVELRCDPISGHTALYWYRQSLGQGLEFLIYFQGNSAPDKSGLPSDRFSAERTGGSVSTLTIQRTQQEDSAVYLCASSAQQGGHEQYFGPGTRLTVT.

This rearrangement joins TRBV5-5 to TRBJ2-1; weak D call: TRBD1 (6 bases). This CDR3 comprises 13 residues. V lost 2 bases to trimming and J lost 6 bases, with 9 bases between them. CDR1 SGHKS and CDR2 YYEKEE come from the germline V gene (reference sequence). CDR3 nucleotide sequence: TGTGCCAGCAGCTTAGGGACACGCAATGAGCAGTTCTTC. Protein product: CASSLGTRNEQFF.

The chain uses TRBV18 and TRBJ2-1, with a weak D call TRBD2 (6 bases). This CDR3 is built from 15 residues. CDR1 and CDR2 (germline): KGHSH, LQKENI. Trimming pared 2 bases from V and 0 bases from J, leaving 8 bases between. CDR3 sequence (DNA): TGTGCCAGCTCACCATGGAGGGGCTCCTACAATGAGCAGTTCTTC. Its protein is CASSPWRGSYNEQFF. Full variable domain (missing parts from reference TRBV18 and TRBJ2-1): NAGVMQNPRHLVRRRGQEARLRCSPMKGHSHVYWYRQLPEEGLKFMVYLQKENIIDESGMPKERFSAEFPKEGPSILRIQQVVRGDSAAYFCASSPWRGSYNEQFFGPGTRLTVL.

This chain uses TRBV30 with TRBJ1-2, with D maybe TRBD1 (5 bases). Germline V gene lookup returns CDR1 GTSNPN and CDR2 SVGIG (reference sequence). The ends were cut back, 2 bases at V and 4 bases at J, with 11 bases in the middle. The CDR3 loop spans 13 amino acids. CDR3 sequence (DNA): TGTGCCTGGAGTCGGGGCAATGCCTATGGCTACACCTTC. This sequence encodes CAWSRGNAYGYTF.

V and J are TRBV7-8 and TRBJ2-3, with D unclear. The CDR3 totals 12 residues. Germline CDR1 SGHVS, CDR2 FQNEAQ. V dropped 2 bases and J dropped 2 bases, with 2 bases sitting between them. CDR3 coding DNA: TGTGCCAGCAGCTTATCCACAGATACGCAGTATTTT. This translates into CASSLSTDTQYF.

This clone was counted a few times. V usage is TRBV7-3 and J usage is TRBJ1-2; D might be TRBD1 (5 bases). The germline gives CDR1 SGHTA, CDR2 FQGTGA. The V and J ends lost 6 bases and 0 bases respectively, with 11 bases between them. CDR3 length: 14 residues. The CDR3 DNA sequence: TGTGCCAGCAGTCCCGACAGCTCTAACTATGGCTACACCTTC. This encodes CASSPDSSNYGYTF.

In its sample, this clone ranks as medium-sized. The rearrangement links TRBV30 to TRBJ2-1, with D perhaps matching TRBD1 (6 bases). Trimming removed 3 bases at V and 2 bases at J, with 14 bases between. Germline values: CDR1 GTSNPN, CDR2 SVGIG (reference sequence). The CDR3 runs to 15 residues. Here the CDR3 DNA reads TGTGCCTGGAGGGGGACACAGAGCACCTACAATGAGCAGTTCTTC. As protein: CAWRGTQSTYNEQFF.

CDR3: CASRRAANTEAFF. DNA for the CDR3: TGTGCCAGCAGAAGGGCGGCGAACACTGAAGCTTTCTTT. The chain carries TRBV6-5 and TRBJ1-1; D is undetermined. Deletions cut 6 bases from V and 1 base from J, with 9 bases between. Germline V gives CDR1 MNHEY, CDR2 SVGAGI. CDR3 length equals 13 residues.

The CDR3 spells CASSTRNQPQHF. CDR3 nucleotide sequence: TGTGCCAGTAGTACGCGGAATCAGCCCCAGCATTTT. The chain recombines TRBV19 with TRBJ1-5; D is unresolved. The germline V gene has CDR1 LNHDA and CDR2 SQIVND (reference sequence). V dropped 4 bases and J dropped 4 bases, with 5 bases sitting between them. CDR3 length: 12 amino acids.

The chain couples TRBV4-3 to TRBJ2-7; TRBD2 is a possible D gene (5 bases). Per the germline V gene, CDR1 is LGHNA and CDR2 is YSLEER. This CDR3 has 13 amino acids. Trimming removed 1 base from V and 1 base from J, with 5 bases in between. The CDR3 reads CASSQGRSYEQYF. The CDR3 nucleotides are TGCGCCAGCAGCCAAGGGAGGTCCTACGAGCAGTACTTC.

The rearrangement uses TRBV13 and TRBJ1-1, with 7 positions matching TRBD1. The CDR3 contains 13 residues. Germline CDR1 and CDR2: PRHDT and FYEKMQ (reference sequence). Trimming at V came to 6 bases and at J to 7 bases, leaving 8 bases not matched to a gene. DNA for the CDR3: TGTGCCAGCAGGTTATACAGGGGAAGTGAAGCTTTCTTT. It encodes CASRLYRGSEAFF.

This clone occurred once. The DNA of the CDR3 is TGTGCCTGGAGTGTGTGGGGTGGGGGGCAAGAGACCCAGTACTTC. Residues: CAWSVWGGGQETQYF. The rearrangement links TRBV30 to TRBJ2-5, with a tentative D call TRBD2 (6 bases). V shed 0 bases and J shed 2 bases, with 13 bases lying between them. The CDR3 consists of 15 residues. Germline CDR1 is GTSNPN and CDR2 is SVGIG (reference sequence).

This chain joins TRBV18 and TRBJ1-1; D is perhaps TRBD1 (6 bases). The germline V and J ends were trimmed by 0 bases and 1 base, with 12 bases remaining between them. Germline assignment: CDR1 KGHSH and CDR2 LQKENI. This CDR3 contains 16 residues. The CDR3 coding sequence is TGTGCCAGCTCACCACCTAGGGCAGGGGCGAACACTGAAGCTTTCTTT. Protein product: CASSPPRAGANTEAFF.